A single T cell receptor (beta chain) is shown here with its context. This entry comes from a study of technical replicates of blood from several donors. The length of the CDR3 is 14 residues. Germline CDR1 reads LNHDA; CDR2 reads SQIVND (reference sequence). The V gene end was trimmed by 3 bases and the J gene end by 8 bases; junction bases not matched to a gene: 2. Libraries were prepared by immunoSEQ multiplex PCR; TCRdb keeps only in-frame clonotypes and omits some of them. The sample yields approximately 97,000 clones, approximately 95% seen once. The TCR originated in a human donor in good health. Sequenced input: T cells isolated from PBMCs. V is TRBV19 and J is TRBJ2-1, with TRBD2 matching over 12 bases. CDR3 in amino acids: CASSILAGGDEQFF. The CDR3, as DNA: TGTGCCAGTAGTATTCTAGCGGGAGGGGATGAGCAGTTCTTC.